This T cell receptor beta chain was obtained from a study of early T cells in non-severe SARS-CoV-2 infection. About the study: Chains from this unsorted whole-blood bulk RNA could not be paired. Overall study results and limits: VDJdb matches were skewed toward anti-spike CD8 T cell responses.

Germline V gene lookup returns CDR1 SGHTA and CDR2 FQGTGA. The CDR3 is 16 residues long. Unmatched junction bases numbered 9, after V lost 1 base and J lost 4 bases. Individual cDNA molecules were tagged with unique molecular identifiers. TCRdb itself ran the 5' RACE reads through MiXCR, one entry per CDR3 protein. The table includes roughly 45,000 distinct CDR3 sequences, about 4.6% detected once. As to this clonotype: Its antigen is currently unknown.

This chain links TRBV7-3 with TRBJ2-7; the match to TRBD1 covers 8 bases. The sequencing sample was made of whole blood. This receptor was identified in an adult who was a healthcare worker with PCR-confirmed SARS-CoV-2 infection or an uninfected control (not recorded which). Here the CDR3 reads CASSLIQRQGAYEQYF. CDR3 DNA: TGTGCCAGCAGCTTAATTCAGAGGCAGGGGGCATACGAGCAGTACTTC.